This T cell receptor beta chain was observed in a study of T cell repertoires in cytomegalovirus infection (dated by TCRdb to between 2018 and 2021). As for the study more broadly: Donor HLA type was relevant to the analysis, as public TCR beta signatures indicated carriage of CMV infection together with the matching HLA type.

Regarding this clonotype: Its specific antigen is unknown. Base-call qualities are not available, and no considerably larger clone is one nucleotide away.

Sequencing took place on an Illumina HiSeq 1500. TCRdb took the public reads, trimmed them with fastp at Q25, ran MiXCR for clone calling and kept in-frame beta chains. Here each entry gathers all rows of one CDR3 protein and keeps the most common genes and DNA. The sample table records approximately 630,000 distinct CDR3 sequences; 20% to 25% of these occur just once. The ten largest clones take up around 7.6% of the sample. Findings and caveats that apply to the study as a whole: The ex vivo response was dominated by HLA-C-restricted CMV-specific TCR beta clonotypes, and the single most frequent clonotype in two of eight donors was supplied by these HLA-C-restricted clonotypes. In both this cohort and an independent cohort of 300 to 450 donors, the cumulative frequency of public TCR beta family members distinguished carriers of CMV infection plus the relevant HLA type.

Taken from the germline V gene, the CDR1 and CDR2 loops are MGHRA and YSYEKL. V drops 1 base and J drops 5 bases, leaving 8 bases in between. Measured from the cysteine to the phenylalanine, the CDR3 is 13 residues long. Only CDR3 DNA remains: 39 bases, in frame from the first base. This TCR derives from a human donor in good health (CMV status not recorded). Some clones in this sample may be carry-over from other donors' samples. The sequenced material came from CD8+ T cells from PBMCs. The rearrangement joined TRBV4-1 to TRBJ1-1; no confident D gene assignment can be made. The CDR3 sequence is CASSQGDGTEAFF. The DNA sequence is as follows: TGCGCCAGCAGCCAAGGGGATGGGACTGAAGCTTTCTTT.